One and the same sample provided the 9 T cell receptor beta chains below, sequenced in a study of CD8 T cells in Susac syndrome. RNA was extracted with the RNeasy kit, and a quantity of about 0.45 to 1 ug was reverse transcribed using random hexamers. In TCRdb, the immunoSEQ multiplex PCR reads were re-called with MiXCR into one record per CDR3 protein. The sample consists of under 200,000 distinct CDR3 sequences, 90% to 95% of them appearing once. Sequenced material: CD4+ T cells from PBMCs. The receptors were gathered from a human donor with Susac syndrome.

The DNA for the CDR3 is TGTGCCAGCAGCCAAGAGGGGGGAGATACGCAGTATTTT. Translating it yields CASSQEGGDTQYF. The chain employs TRBV3-1 and TRBJ2-3, with a possible D match to TRBD2 (6 bases). The CDR3 is 13 residues long. V lost 0 bases, J lost 5 bases, and 6 bases lay in between. Germline-derived CDR1 and CDR2 are LGHDT and YNNKEL (reference sequence).

The rearrangement uses TRBV28 and TRBJ2-5; D call uncertain. The length of the CDR3 is 14 residues. Germline values: CDR1 MDHEN, CDR2 SYDVKM. The V gene lost 7 bases and the J gene lost 5 bases, with 17 bases spanning the gap. The CDR3 region is CASKAPQDWETQYF. CDR3 nucleotides: TGTGCCAGCAAAGCGCCCCAGGATTGGGAGACCCAGTACTTC.

The rearrangement links TRBV21-1 to TRBJ1-2; TRBD1, as called in the table, went unchecked against the DNA. TRBV21-1 has pseudogene status. This CDR3 is 15 amino acids long. CDR3 nucleotides: TGTGCCAGCAGCAGCGTCCCGGCAGACGACTATGGCTACACCTTC. It specifies CASSSVPADDYGYTF.

The chain uses TRBV7-9 and TRBJ1-5, with no clear D. With 5 bases removed from V and 3 bases from J, the gap between germline ends came to 8 bases. The CDR3 loop spans 13 amino acids. Germline CDR1 SEHNR, CDR2 FQNEAQ (reference sequence). Here the CDR3 DNA reads TGTGCCAGCAGCCCCGGGGTCAATCAGCCCCAGCATTTT. Its protein product is CASSPGVNQPQHF.

J is TRBJ1-5 and V is TRBV12-3 or TRBV12-4; TRBD1 matches 9 bases. The CDR3 consists of 17 residues. Unmatched junction bases numbered 8, after V lost 5 bases and J lost 0 bases. CDR3 coding DNA: TGTGCCAGCAGTGAACCCGGGACAGGGTATAGCAATCAGCCCCAGCATTTT. It is translated as CASSEPGTGYSNQPQHF.

This chain joins TRBV12-3 or TRBV12-4 and TRBJ2-5; 9 bases line up with TRBD2. Trimming cost V 5 bases and J 2 bases; bases outside gene matches: 9. The CDR3 is 16 amino acids. The CDR3 nucleotides are TGTGCCAGCAGTCCCCAGGGAACTAGCGGGCAAGAGACCCAGTACTTC. Protein product: CASSPQGTSGQETQYF.

This chain joins TRBV20-1 and TRBJ2-3, with 7 bases lining up with TRBD1. This CDR3 has 14 amino acids. V shed 2 bases and J 4 bases; nucleotides not matched to a gene: 6. In germline, CDR1 is DFQATT, CDR2 SNEGSKA (reference sequence). This CDR3 is CSARTNRGADTQYF. Written as DNA, the CDR3 is TGCAGTGCTAGAACAAACAGGGGTGCAGATACGCAGTATTTT.

The chain carries TRBV24-1 and TRBJ1-2; TRBD1 is a possible D gene (6 bases). Germline CDR1 KGHDR, CDR2 SFDVKD. The CDR3 has 12 residues. Trimming stripped 5 bases from V and 8 bases from J, with 11 bases between. DNA of the CDR3: TGTGCCACCAGTGGGACAGATCGGGGCTACACCTTC. It is translated as CATSGTDRGYTF.

Remarks on this clonotype: The germline gene is not matched at one end of the junction; a read error may be the cause. The chain joins TRBV7-7 to TRBJ2-2; 9 nucleotides align to TRBD2. CDR1 is SSHAT and CDR2 is FNYEAQ in the germline V gene (reference sequence). The CDR3 length is 16 residues. The CDR3 DNA sequence: TGTGCTAGCAGCTCGGGGACTAGCAGTGACACCGGGGAGCTGTTTTTT. Its translation is CASSSGTSSDTGELFF. The entire variable domain, with the rest obtained from reference TRBV7-7 and TRBJ2-2, is as follows: GAGVSQSPRYKVTKRGQDVTLRCDPISSHATLYWYQQALGQGPEFLTYFNYEAQPDKSGLPSDRFSAERPEGSISTLTIQRTEQRDSAMYRCASSSGTSSDTGELFFGEGSRLTVL.